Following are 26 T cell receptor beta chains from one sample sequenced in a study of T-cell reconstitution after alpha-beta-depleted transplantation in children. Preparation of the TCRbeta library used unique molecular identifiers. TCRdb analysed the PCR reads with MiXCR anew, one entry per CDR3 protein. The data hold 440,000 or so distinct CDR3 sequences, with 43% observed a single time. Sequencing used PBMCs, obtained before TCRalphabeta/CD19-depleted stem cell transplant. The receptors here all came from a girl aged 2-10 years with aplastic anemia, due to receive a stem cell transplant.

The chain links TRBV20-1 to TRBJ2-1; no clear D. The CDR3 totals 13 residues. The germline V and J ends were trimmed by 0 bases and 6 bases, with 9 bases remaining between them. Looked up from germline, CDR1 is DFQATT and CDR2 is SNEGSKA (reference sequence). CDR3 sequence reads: CSARDEWGNEQFF. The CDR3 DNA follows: TGCAGTGCTAGAGATGAATGGGGCAATGAGCAGTTCTTC.

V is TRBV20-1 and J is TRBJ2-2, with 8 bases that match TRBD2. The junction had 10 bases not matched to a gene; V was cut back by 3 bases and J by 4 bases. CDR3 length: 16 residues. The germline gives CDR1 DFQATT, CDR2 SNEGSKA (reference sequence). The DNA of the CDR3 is TGCAGTGCTAGGGGGGGACTAGGGAGGGGCACCGGGGAGCTGTTTTTT. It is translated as CSARGGLGRGTGELFF.

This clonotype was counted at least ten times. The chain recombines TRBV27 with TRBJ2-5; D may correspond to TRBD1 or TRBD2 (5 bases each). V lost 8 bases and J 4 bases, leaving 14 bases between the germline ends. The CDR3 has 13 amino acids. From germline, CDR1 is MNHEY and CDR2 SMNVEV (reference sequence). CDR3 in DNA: TGTGCCAGCCGAAGGGGTGGGGGAGAGACCCAGTACTTC. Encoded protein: CASRRGGGETQYF.

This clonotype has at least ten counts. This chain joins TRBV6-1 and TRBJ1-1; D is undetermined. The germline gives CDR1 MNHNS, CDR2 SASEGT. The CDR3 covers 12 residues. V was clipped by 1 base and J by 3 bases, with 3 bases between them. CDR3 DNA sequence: TGTGCCAGCAGTGAAGTTGACACTGAAGCTTTCTTT. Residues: CASSEVDTEAFF.

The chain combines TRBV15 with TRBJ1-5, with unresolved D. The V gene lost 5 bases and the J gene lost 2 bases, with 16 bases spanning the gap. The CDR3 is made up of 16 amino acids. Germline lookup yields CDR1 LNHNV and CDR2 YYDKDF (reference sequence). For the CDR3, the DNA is TGTGCCACCAGCCCAGGACCCCAGCGGGGCAATCAGCCCCAGCATTTT. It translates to CATSPGPQRGNQPQHF.

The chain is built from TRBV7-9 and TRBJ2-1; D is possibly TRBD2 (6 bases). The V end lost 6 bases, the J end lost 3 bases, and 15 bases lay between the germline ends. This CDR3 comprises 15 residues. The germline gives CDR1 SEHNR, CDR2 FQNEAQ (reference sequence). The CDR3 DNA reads TGTGCCAGCAGATCTATAGCGGAGCGCTACAATGAGCAGTTCTTC. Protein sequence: CASRSIAERYNEQFF.

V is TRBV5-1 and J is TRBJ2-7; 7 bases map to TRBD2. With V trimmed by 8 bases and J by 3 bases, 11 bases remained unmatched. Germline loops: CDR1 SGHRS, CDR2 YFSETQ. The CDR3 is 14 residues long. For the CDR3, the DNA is TGCGCCAGTACCAGCCGCGGGAGTAGCTACGAGCAGTACTTC. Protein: CASTSRGSSYEQYF.

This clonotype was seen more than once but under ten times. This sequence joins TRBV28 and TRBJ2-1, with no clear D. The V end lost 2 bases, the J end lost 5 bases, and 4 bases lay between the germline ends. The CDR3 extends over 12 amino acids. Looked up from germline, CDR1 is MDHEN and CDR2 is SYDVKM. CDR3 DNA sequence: TGTGCCAGCAGTTTAAGTCACAATGAGCAGTTCTTC. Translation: CASSLSHNEQFF.

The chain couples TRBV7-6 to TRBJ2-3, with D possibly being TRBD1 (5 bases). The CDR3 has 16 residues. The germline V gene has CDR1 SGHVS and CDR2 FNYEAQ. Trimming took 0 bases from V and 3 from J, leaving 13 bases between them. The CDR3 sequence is CASSLAQFRVTDTQYF. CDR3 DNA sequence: TGTGCCAGCAGCTTAGCGCAGTTCAGGGTTACAGATACGCAGTATTTT.

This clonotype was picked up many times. The CDR3 here is CASRWTSGSPGFNEQFF. CDR3 in DNA: TGCGCCAGCCGCTGGACTAGCGGGAGCCCAGGTTTCAATGAGCAGTTCTTC. This chain uses TRBV5-1 with TRBJ2-1; 13 bases match TRBD2. V lost 7 bases and J lost 6; bases outside the gene matches: 13. This CDR3 is 17 amino acids long. Germline CDR1 reads SGHRS; CDR2 reads YFSETQ.

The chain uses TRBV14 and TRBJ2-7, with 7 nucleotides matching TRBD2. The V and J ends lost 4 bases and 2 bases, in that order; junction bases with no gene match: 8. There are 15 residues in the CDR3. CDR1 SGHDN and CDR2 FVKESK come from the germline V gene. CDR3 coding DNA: TGTGCCAGCAGCCCGGCGTTGGCGGGAGCCTACGAGCAGTACTTC. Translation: CASSPALAGAYEQYF.

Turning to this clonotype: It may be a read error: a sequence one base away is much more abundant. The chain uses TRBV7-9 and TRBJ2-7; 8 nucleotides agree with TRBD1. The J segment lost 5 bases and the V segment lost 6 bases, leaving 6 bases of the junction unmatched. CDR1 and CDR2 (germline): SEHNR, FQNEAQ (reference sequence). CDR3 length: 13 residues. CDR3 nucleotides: TGTGCCAGCAGTCTCAGACAGGGGCACGAGCAGTACTTC. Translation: CASSLRQGHEQYF.

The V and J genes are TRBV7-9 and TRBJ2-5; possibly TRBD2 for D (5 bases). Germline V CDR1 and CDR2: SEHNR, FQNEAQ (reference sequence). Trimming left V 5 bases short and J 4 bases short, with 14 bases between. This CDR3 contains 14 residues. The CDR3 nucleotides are TGTGCCAGCAGCCTGAAACTAGGAGTAGAGACCCAGTACTTC. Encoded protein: CASSLKLGVETQYF. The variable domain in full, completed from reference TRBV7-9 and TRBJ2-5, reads DTGVSQNPRHKITKRGQNVTFRCDPISEHNRLYWYRQTLGQGPEFLTYFQNEAQLEKSRLLSDRFSAERPKGSFSTLEIQRTEQGDSAMYLCASSLKLGVETQYFGPGTRLLVL.

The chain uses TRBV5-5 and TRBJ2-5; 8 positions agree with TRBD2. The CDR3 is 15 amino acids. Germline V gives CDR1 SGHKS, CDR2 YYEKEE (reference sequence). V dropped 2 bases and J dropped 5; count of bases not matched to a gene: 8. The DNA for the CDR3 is TGTGCCAGCAGCTTTAGCGGGGCCTTGAGGGAGACCCAGTACTTC. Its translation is CASSFSGALRETQYF.

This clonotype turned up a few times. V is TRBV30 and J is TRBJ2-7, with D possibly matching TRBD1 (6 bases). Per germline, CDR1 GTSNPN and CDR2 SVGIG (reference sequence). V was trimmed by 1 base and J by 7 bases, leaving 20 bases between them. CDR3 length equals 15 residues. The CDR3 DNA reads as TGTGCCTGGAGTGAACCCCGCAGGGGATTTCGTGAGCAGTACTTC. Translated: CAWSEPRRGFREQYF.

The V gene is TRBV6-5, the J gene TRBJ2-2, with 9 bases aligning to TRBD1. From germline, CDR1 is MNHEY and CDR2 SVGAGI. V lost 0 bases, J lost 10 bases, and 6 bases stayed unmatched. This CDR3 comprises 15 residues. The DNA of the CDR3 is TGTGCCAGCAGTTACTCTTGGACAGGGGTGGAGGAGCTGTTTTTT. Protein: CASSYSWTGVEELFF.

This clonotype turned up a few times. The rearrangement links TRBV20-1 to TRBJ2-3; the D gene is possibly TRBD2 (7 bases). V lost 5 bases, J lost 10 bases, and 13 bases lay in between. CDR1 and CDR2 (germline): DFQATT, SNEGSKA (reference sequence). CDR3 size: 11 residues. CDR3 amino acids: CSARSGGPQYF. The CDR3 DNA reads TGCAGTGCTCGTTCCGGGGGGCCGCAGTATTTT.

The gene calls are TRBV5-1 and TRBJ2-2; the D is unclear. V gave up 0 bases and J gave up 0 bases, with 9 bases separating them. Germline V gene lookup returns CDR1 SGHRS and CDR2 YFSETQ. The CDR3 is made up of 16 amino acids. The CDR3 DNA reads TGCGCCAGCAGCTTGGGGGCAGGACCGAACACCGGGGAGCTGTTTTTT. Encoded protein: CASSLGAGPNTGELFF.

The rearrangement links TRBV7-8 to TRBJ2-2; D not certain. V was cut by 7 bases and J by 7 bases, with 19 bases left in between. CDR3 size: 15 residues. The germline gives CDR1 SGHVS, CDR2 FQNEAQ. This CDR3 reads CASTRSAGVNGELFF. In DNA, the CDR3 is TGTGCCAGCACAAGGTCGGCAGGAGTGAACGGGGAGCTGTTTTTT.

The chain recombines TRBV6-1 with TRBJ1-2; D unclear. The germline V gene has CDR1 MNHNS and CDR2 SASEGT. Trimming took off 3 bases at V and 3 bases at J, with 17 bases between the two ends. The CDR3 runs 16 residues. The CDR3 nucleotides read TGTGCCAGCAGTGACCACTCGAACGACCTGGACTATGGCTACACCTTC. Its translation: CASSDHSNDLDYGYTF.

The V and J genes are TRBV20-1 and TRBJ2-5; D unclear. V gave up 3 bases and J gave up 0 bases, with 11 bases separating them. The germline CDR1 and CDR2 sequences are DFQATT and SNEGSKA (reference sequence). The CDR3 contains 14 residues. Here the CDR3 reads CSASDSGYQETQYF. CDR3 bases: TGCAGTGCTAGTGATAGTGGGTACCAAGAGACCCAGTACTTC.

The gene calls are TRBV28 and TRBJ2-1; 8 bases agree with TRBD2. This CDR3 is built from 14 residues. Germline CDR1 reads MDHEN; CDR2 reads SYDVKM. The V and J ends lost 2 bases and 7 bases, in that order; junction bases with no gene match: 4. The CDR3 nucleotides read TGTGCCAGCAGTTTACGGGGGGGGATAAATGAGCAGTTCTTC. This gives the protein CASSLRGGINEQFF.

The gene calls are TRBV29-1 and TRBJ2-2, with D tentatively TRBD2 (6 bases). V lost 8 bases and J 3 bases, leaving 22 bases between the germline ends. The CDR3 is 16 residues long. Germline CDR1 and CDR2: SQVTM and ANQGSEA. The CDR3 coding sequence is TGCAGCCGCACACGAGGGAGGCGAGGGGACACCGGGGAGCTGTTTTTT. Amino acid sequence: CSRTRGRRGDTGELFF.

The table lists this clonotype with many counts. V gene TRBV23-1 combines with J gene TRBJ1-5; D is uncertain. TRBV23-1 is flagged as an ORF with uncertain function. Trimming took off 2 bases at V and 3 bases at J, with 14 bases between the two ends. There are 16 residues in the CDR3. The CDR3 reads CASSQPCRSPNQPQHF. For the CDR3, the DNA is TGCGCCAGCAGTCAACCTTGTCGCAGCCCCAATCAGCCCCAGCATTTT.

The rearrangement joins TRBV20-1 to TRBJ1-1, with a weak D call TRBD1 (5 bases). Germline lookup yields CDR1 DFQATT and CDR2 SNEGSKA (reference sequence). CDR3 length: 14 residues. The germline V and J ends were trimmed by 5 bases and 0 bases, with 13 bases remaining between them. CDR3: CSAPPGQMNTEAFF. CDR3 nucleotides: TGCAGTGCTCCTCCGGGGCAGATGAACACTGAAGCTTTCTTT.

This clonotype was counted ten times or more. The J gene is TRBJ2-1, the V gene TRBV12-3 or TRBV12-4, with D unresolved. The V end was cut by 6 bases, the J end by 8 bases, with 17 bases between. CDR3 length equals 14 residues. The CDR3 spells CASSRTPMLHEQFF. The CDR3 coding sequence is TGTGCCAGCAGCCGAACTCCGATGCTGCATGAGCAGTTCTTC.